In this sample, the clone carrying this T cell receptor beta chain turned up a few times. For the second PCR, which ran for about 6 to 11 cycles, a sample-barcoded 5' primer and a J-beta primer mix were used. TCRdb called the 5' RACE reads again in MiXCR, with one record for every CDR3 protein. The sample shows about 1.7 million distinct CDR3 sequences, over 25% of them seen only once. This entry belongs to a study of blood T cells in healthy people across ages. No fewer than 7 million PBMCs went into each sample. This CDR3 region has 14 residues. The germline V gene encodes CDR1 MNHEY and CDR2 SVGAGI. The junction had 10 bases not matched to a gene; V was cut back by 9 bases and J by 6 bases.

The rearrangement uses TRBV6-5 and TRBJ1-5, with 8 bases matching TRBD1. The TCR was taken from a woman aged 25-40 years in good health. Specimen: blood. The CDR3 sequence is CARKQGERSQPQHF. CDR3 DNA sequence: TGTGCCAGAAAACAGGGGGAGAGGAGTCAGCCCCAGCATTTT.